This T cell receptor beta chain was recorded in a study of cytomegalovirus exposure and HLA in healthy donors. Overall study results and limits: Follow-up analysis found HLA locus-dependent TCR association rates, highest for DRB1 and lowest for HLA-C.

On this clone itself: Its antigen is still unknown.

The CDR3 consists of 17 residues. CDR1 KGHSH and CDR2 LQKENI come from the germline V gene. J gave up 2 bases and V 1 base, and 9 bases lay outside the gene matches. The primer mix had 60 Vbeta and 13 Jbeta primers. Sequenced by immunoSEQ multiplex PCR; TCRdb stores in-frame clones only, minus some. The sample includes some 130,000 clones, 70% to 80% of them seen just once. The rearrangement links TRBV18 to TRBJ2-5, with 8 bases matching TRBD2. Sequences were obtained from PBMCs. This TCR came from a female donor in good health and CMV-seronegative. CDR3 bases: TGTGCCAGCTCACCACTGTCGAGCGGGGGTGGACAAGAGACCCAGTACTTC. It translates to CASSPLSSGGGQETQYF.